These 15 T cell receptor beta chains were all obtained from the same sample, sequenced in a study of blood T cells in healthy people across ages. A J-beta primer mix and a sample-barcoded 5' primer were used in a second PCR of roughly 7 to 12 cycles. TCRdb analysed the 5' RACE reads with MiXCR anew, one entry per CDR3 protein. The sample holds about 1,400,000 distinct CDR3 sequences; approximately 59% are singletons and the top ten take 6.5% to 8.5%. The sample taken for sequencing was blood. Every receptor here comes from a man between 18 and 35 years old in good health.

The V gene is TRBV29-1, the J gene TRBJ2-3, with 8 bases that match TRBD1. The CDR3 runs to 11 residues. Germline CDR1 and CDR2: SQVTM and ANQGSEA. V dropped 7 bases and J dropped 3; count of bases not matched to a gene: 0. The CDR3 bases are TGCAGCGGACAGGGGACAGATACGCAGTATTTT. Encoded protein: CSGQGTDTQYF.

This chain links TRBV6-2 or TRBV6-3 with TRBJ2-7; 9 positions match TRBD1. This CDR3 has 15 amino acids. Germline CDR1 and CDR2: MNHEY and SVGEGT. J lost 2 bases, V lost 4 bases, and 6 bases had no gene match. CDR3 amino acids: CASSWGQGRTYEQYF. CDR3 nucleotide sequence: TGTGCCAGCAGTTGGGGACAGGGAAGAACCTACGAGCAGTACTTC.

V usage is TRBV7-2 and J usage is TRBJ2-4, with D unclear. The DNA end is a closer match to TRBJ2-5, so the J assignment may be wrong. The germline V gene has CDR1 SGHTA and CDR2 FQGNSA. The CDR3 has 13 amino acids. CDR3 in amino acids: CASKQFNQETQYF. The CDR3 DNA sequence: TGTGCCAGCAAACAGTTCAACCAAGAGACCCAGTACTTC.

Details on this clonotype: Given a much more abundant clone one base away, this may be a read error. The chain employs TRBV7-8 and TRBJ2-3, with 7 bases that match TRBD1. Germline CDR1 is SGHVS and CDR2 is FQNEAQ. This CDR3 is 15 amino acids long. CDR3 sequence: CVSSSPGQYVDTQYF. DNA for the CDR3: TGTGTCAGCAGCTCCCCGGGACAGTATGTGGATACGCAGTATTTT. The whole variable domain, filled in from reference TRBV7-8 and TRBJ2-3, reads GAGVSQSPRYKVAKRGQDVALRCDPISGHVSLFWYQQALGQGPEFLTYFQNEAQLDKSGLPSDRFFAERPEGSVSTLKIQRTQQEDSAVYLCVSSSPGQYVDTQYFGPGTRLTVL.

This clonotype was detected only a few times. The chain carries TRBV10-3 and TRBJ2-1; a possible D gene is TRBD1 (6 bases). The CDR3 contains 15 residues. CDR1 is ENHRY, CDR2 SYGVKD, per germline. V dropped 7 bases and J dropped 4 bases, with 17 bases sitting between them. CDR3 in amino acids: CAIKQTGLIYNEQFF. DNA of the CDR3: TGTGCCATCAAGCAGACAGGCTTAATTTACAATGAGCAGTTCTTC.

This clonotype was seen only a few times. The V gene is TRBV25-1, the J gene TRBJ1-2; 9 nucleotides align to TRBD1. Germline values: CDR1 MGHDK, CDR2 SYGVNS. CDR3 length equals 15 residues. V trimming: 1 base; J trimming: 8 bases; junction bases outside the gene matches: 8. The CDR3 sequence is CASSESGDREEGYTF. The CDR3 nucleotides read TGTGCCAGCAGTGAATCAGGGGACAGGGAGGAAGGCTACACCTTC.

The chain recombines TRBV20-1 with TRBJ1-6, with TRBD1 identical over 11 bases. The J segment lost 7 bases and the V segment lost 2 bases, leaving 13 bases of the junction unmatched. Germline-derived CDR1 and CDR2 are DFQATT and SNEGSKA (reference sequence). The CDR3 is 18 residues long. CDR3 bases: TGCAGTGCTAGACGTCTTGGGGGGGGACAGGGGGAAAATTCACCCCTCCACTTT. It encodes CSARRLGGGQGENSPLHF.

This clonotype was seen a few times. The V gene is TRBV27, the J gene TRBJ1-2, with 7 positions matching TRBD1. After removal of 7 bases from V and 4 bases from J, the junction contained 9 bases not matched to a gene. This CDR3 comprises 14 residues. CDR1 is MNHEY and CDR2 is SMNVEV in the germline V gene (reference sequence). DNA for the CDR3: TGTGCCAGCAAATTCCCGGGACAGTTCTATGGCTACACCTTC. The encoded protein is CASKFPGQFYGYTF.

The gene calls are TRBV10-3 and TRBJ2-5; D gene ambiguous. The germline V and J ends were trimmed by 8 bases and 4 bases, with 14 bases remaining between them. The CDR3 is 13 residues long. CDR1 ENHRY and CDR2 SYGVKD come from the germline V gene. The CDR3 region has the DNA TGTGCCATCTCCTTCCAGCCGTCAGAGACCCAGTACTTC. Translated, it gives CAISFQPSETQYF.

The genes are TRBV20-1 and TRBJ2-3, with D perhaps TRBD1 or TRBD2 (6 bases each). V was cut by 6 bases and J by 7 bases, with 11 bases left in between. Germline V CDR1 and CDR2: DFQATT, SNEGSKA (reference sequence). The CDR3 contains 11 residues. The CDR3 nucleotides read TGCAGTGCCATGGGGGGCTATACGCAGTATTTT. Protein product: CSAMGGYTQYF.

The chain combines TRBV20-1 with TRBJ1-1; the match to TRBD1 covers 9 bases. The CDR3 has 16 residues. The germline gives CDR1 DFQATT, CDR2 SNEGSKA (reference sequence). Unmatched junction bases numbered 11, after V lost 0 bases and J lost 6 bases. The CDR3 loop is CSARESASDRGAEAFF. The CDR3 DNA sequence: TGCAGTGCTAGAGAGTCTGCCTCGGACAGGGGTGCTGAAGCTTTCTTT.

The CDR3 is CSVEDANYGYTF. CDR3 nucleotides: TGCAGCGTTGAAGATGCTAACTATGGCTACACCTTC. The V call is TRBV29-1, the J call TRBJ1-2; D is undetermined. The V gene lost 0 bases and the J gene lost 0 bases, with 2 bases spanning the gap. Germline V gene data show CDR1 as SQVTM and CDR2 as ANQGSEA. CDR3 length: 12 amino acids.

Here the CDR3 reads CASSYLGGRFGETQYF. CDR3 coding DNA: TGTGCCAGCAGTTATTTGGGGGGCCGCTTTGGGGAGACCCAGTACTTC. J is TRBJ2-5 and V is TRBV6-9, with D perhaps given as TRBD1 or TRBD2 (6 bases each). The V and J ends lost 1 base and 5 bases respectively, with 17 bases between them. The CDR3 is 16 amino acids. Germline V CDR1 and CDR2: MNHGY, SVAAGI.

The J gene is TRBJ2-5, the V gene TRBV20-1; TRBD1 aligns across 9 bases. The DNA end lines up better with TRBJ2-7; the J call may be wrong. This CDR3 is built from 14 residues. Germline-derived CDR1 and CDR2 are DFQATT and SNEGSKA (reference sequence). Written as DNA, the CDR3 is TGCAGTGCTAGATCAGACAGGGGGATAAACGAGCAGTACTTC. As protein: CSARSDRGINEQYF.

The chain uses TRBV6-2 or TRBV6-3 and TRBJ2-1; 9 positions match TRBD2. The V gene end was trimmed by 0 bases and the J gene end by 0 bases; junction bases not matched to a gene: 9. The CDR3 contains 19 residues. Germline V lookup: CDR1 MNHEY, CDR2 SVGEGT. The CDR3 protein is CASSYSRGRAQSSYNEQFF. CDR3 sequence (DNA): TGTGCCAGCAGTTACTCGCGCGGGAGGGCACAGAGCTCCTACAATGAGCAGTTCTTC.